Listed below are T cell receptor beta chains from one sample, sequenced in a study of cytomegalovirus exposure and HLA in healthy donors. Generated by immunoSEQ multiplex PCR, the TCRdb table keeps only in-frame clones and is missing some. Of about 150,000 clones in the sample, 55% to 70% were seen once. The sequenced sample was PBMCs. The receptor set was obtained from a woman aged 60-70 years in good health and CMV-seropositive. Each CDR3 is given with its conserved first and last residue. A D gene is named only where the DNA matches it firmly. The size entry is marked missing in some rows and otherwise reads once, few, many or a size class.

D | J | V | size | CDR3 | DNA
TRBD1 | TRBJ2-7 | TRBV28 | . | CASNQGQGYDEQYF | TGTGCCAGCAACCAAGGACAGGGGTATGACGAGCAGTACTTC
TRBD2 | TRBJ2-7 | TRBV19 | . | CASTELANEQYF | TGTGCCAGTACCGAACTAGCGAACGAGCAGTACTTC
TRBD1 | TRBJ2-1 | TRBV7-2 | few | CASSLEGTVGNEQFF | TGTGCCAGCAGCTTAGAGGGGACAGTAGGCAATGAGCAGTTCTTC
TRBD1 | TRBJ1-1 | TRBV5-6 | . | CASSFGQGSMNTEAFF | TGTGCCAGCAGCTTCGGACAGGGGAGTATGAACACTGAAGCTTTCTTT
TRBD2 | TRBJ2-3 | TRBV5-1 | few | CASSLSLAGTDTQYF | TGCGCCAGCAGCTTGTCACTAGCGGGCACAGATACGCAGTATTTT
. | TRBJ2-4 | TRBV13 | few | CASRPKGGGNIQYF | TGTGCCAGCAGACCTAAGGGGGGGGGAAACATTCAGTACTTC
. | TRBJ2-5 | TRBV7-9 | few | CASSQNRFNPQETQYF | TGTGCCAGCAGCCAGAACAGATTTAATCCCCAAGAGACCCAGTACTTC
TRBD2 | TRBJ2-7 | TRBV5-4 | . | CASSPSLAGGFHEQYF | TGTGCCAGCAGCCCTAGTCTAGCGGGAGGGTTCCACGAGCAGTACTTC
TRBD2 | TRBJ2-5 | TRBV7-2 | . | CASSLGLAGAETQYF | TGTGCCAGCAGCTTAGGGCTAGCGGGAGCTGAGACCCAGTACTTC
TRBD2 | TRBJ2-5 | TRBV5-4 | . | CASSLGLAERETQYF | TGTGCCAGCAGCCTGGGACTAGCGGAAAGGGAGACCCAGTACTTC
TRBD2 | TRBJ2-5 | TRBV25-1 | . | CASSEALAGGRQYF | TGTGCCAGCAGTGAAGCACTAGCGGGAGGGCGCCAGTACTTC
. | TRBJ2-5 | TRBV7-2 | . | CASSQEQTQYF | TGTGCCAGCAGTCAAGAGCAGACCCAGTACTTC
. | TRBJ1-1 | TRBV19 | . | CASTLPPQGPNTEAFF | TGTGCCAGTACCCTTCCTCCACAGGGACCGAACACTGAAGCTTTCTTT
TRBD1 | TRBJ2-3 | TRBV2 | few | CASTRTGSTDTQYF | TGTGCCAGCACGCGGACAGGGAGCACAGATACGCAGTATTTT
. | TRBJ2-7 | TRBV28 | . | CASSPQGTPYEQYF | TGTGCCAGCAGTCCCCAGGGAACCCCCTACGAGCAGTACTTC
. | TRBJ1-2 | TRBV11-2 | . | CASTPGRGGGGYTF | TGTGCCAGCACCCCAGGGCGGGGGGGCGGAGGCTACACCTTC
. | TRBJ1-1 | TRBV29-1 | . | CSGRRERGTEAFF | TGCAGCGGCAGGAGGGAACGCGGCACTGAAGCTTTCTTT
. | TRBJ2-2 | TRBV7-9 | . | CASSLAGTTNTGELFF | TGTGCCAGCAGCTTAGCAGGGACAACGAACACCGGGGAGCTGTTTTTT
. | TRBJ1-2 | TRBV18 | . | CASSPTKETGPYGYTF | TGTGCCAGCTCACCAACAAAAGAGACAGGACCCTATGGCTACACCTTC